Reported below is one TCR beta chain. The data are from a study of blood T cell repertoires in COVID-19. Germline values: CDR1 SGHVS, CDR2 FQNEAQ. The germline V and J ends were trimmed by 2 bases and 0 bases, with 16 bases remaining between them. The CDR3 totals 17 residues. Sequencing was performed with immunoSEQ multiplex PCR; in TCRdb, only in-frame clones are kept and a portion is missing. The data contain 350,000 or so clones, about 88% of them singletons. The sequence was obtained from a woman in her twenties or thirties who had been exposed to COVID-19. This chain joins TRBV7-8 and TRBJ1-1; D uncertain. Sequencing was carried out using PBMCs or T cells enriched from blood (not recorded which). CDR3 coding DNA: TGTGCCAGCAGCTTATTCTCCGCGCGCCAAATGAACACTGAAGCTTTCTTT. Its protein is CASSLFSARQMNTEAFF.